This T cell receptor beta chain stems from a study of OX40 agonist ivuxolimab in advanced cancers. Study in general: A male proportion of more than 75% was recorded, with mean age approximately 56 years and range roughly 23 to 79. People who had prior anti-PD-1, anti-PD-L1 or anti-CTLA-4 therapy could take part, and about 37% had some. Findings and limits, study-wide: The antigen specificity of the peripheral T cells (those that were expanded) was not determined.

Using immunoSEQ multiplex PCR, the repertoire was profiled, and TCRdb retains in-frame clones only, with some absent. The repertoire holds 70,000 to 95,000 clones, with 88% as singletons. On this clone itself: Its antigen remains unidentified.

Germline CDR1 reads SGHDN; CDR2 reads FVKESK. V lost 4 bases to trimming and J lost 6 bases, with 15 bases between them. CDR3 length: 14 residues. This chain connects TRBV14 to TRBJ1-1; no clear D gene. The receptor was isolated from an adult with an advanced solid tumor such as melanoma, head and neck, liver or kidney cancer. Sequences were derived from CD4+ or CD8+ T cells sorted from blood, sampled in a trial of the OX40 agonist ivuxolimab. The CDR3 DNA sequence: TGTGCCAGCAGCCGCACGGGAGGGTACTCTGAAGCTTTCTTT. Its translation: CASSRTGGYSEAFF. The complete variable domain, with remaining parts taken from reference TRBV14 and TRBJ1-1, reads EAGVTQFPSHSVIEKGQTVTLRCDPISGHDNLYWYRRVMGKEIKFLLHFVKESKQDESGMPNNRFLAERTGGTYSTLKVQPAELEDSGVYFCASSRTGGYSEAFFGQGTRLTVV.